The sample holds a few counts of the clone carrying this T cell receptor (beta chain). As yet, its antigen is unknown. The sample is drawn from a study of cytomegalovirus exposure and HLA in healthy donors. Study overall: HLA-typed donors were the source of about 85 million unique TCRs, which an early data release held. Study results and caveats: A later analysis appeared to link common viral pathogens to several of the most significant clusters. In a later analysis, a missense DCLRE1C variant was linked to TCR beta V- and J-gene trimming. It was likely that a cluster of highly shared sequence variants was a sequencing artifact.

The PCR made use of 60 Vbeta and 13 Jbeta primers. Measured with immunoSEQ multiplex PCR; TCRdb has only the in-frame clones, and not every one. The sample carries roughly 130,000 clones, about 8.5% recorded once. This TCR came from a man in his forties in good health and CMV-seronegative. Source material: PBMCs.

As DNA, the CDR3 is TGTGCCAGCAATTTGACACCTGGCTATGAGCAGTACTTC. This codes for CASNLTPGYEQYF. The V and J genes are TRBV2 and TRBJ2-7; D is uncertain. Trimming pared 7 bases from V and 7 bases from J, leaving 17 bases between. This CDR3 comprises 13 residues. Germline lookup yields CDR1 SNHLY and CDR2 FYNNEI.